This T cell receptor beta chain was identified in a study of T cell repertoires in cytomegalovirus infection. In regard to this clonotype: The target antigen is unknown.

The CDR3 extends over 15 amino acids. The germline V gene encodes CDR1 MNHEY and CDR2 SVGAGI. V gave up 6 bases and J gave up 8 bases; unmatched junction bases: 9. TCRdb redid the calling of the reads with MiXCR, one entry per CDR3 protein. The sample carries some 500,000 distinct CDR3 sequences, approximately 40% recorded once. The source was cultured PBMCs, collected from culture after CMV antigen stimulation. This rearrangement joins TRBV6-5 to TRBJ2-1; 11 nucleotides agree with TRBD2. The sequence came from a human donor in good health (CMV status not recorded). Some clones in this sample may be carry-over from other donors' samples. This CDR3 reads CASSQTSGIKYEQFF. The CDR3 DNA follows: TGTGCCAGCAGCCAGACTAGCGGGATTAAGTATGAGCAGTTCTTC.